Below, 10 T cell receptor beta chains from the same sample are listed, as sequenced in a study of blood T cells in healthy people across ages. A sample-barcoded 5' primer and a J-beta primer mix were used in a second PCR of roughly 7 to 11 cycles. Each CDR3 protein is one row after TCRdb ran MiXCR on the 5' RACE reads. This table holds over 600,000 distinct CDR3 sequences, around half found once. Source material: blood. Receptors were obtained from an elderly man in good health.

The chain employs TRBV12-3 or TRBV12-4 and TRBJ2-1; D call uncertain. Between the trimmed V and J ends, which lost 10 bases and 0 bases, there was a span of 13 bases. The CDR3 is 14 residues long. The CDR3 DNA is TGTGCCACCAATCTACGCATCTCCTACAATGAGCAGTTCTTC. Protein: CATNLRISYNEQFF.

The chain employs TRBV27 and TRBJ1-2; 8 bases align to TRBD1. The CDR3 length is 18 residues. Germline-derived CDR1 and CDR2 are MNHEY and SMNVEV (reference sequence). Trimming removed 5 bases from V and 2 bases from J; junction bases left unmatched: 16. CDR3 nucleotides: TGTGCCAGCAGTGCCCTAACAGGGGGGAGGCCGACGAACTATGGCTACACCTTC. Protein: CASSALTGGRPTNYGYTF.

This chain joins TRBV27 and TRBJ2-3; D assignment may be TRBD1 or TRBD2 (5 bases each). Per germline, CDR1 MNHEY and CDR2 SMNVEV (reference sequence). Between the trimmed V and J ends, which lost 2 bases and 4 bases, there was a span of 16 bases. This CDR3 has 16 amino acids. CDR3 region: CASSLEGMVRADTQYF. The CDR3 DNA sequence: TGTGCCAGCAGTTTAGAGGGGATGGTTCGAGCAGATACGCAGTATTTT.

This clonotype has ten or more counts. V gene TRBV20-1 combines with J gene TRBJ2-1; TRBD2 agrees at 10 bases. CDR3 size: 15 residues. The V and J ends lost 1 base and 7 bases, in that order; junction bases with no gene match: 7. Germline-derived CDR1 and CDR2 are DFQATT and SNEGSKA (reference sequence). CDR3 protein: CSARGGAGGQNEQFF. The CDR3 DNA reads TGCAGTGCTAGAGGGGGAGCGGGAGGGCAAAATGAGCAGTTCTTC.

The V call is TRBV30, the J call TRBJ2-6; D may be TRBD1 (6 bases). With 4 bases removed from V and 1 base from J, the gap between germline ends came to 14 bases. This CDR3 region has 16 residues. Germline V gene sequence: CDR1 GTSNPN, CDR2 SVGIG (reference sequence). The CDR3 region has the DNA TGTGCCTGGAATCAGGGGCCACAGTCTGGGGCCAACGTCCTGACTTTC. Its protein is CAWNQGPQSGANVLTF.

On this clonotype itself: A much larger clone lies a single base off, so this may be a read error. The chain joins TRBV5-1 to TRBJ2-5; tentative D call: TRBD1 (5 bases). The CDR3 totals 17 residues. Trimming pared 3 bases from V and 3 bases from J, leaving 21 bases between. The germline V gene encodes CDR1 SGHRS and CDR2 YFSETQ. The CDR3 loop is CASSSNPIDRGKETQYF. CDR3 nucleotides: TGCGCCAGCAGCTCCAATCCAATCGACAGAGGAAAAGAGACCCAGTACTTC.

V gene TRBV6-1 combines with J gene TRBJ1-5; 9 bases match TRBD1. There are 14 residues in the CDR3. With V trimmed by 6 bases and J by 4 bases, 4 bases remained unmatched. Germline V gene data show CDR1 as MNHNS and CDR2 as SASEGT. The CDR3 reads CASSRGQGNQPQHF. CDR3 nucleotides: TGTGCCAGCAGCCGAGGACAGGGGAATCAGCCCCAGCATTTT.

This rearrangement joins TRBV11-2 to TRBJ2-3; D is ambiguous. The CDR3 runs to 14 residues. The V end was cut by 1 base, the J end by 6 bases, with 11 bases between. Germline V lookup: CDR1 SGHAT, CDR2 FQNNGV. Here the CDR3 DNA reads TGTGCCAGCAGCTTAGGGACGGCCTTTGATACGCAGTATTTT. Residues: CASSLGTAFDTQYF.

The chain recombines TRBV18 with TRBJ2-7; D might be TRBD1 (6 bases). The germline V gene encodes CDR1 KGHSH and CDR2 LQKENI. Trimming took 5 bases from V and 7 from J, leaving 18 bases between them. The CDR3 has 14 residues. CDR3 sequence (DNA): TGTGCCAGCTCAATTGCAGGGGTAGGAGAAGAGCAGTACTTC. Translation gives CASSIAGVGEEQYF.

CDR3 nucleotides: TGTGCCAGCAGCTCAGGACTAGCGGGATACGGGATAAGTGGCCAGTACTTC. It specifies CASSSGLAGYGISGQYF. V gene TRBV7-2 combines with J gene TRBJ2-7, with TRBD2 matching over 12 bases. Germline CDR1 reads SGHTA; CDR2 reads FQGNSA. The V and J ends lost 4 bases and 10 bases, in that order; junction bases with no gene match: 17. The CDR3 totals 17 residues.